The 25 T cell receptor beta chains below come from one sample, sequenced in a study of CD8 T cells in ankylosing spondylitis (dated by TCRdb to 2015 to 2018). The library came from 5' RACE. The run used an Illumina HiSeq 2500. The public sequencing data were trimmed at Q25 with fastp and processed into clonotypes with MiXCR by TCRdb, which kept only in-frame beta chains. Entries that share a CDR3 protein sequence are merged under the most common genes and DNA. The sample table records about 700,000 distinct CDR3 sequences; around 20% of these occur just once. Jointly, the top ten make up around a fifth of the sample. Their specific antigens are unknown. Broader findings and caveats from the paper: Blood from ankylosing spondylitis patients appeared to be characterized by a TCR beta motif made up of under ten highly homologous amino acid variants.

Sequenced sample: blood, either unsorted or a sorted T cell fraction (not recorded which). These receptors originate from a male donor with ankylosing spondylitis.

The sample holds a few counts of this clonotype. The chain couples TRBV13 to TRBJ1-6, with 7 bases lining up with TRBD1. CDR3 length: 16 residues. Germline V gene lookup returns CDR1 PRHDT and CDR2 FYEKMQ (reference sequence). V lost 1 base and J lost 9; bases outside the gene matches: 9. For the CDR3, the DNA is TGTGCCAGCAGCTTAGAGGGGGCTCATGCGGGTTCACCCCTCCACTTT. Protein sequence: CASSLEGAHAGSPLHF. Using reference TRBV13 and TRBJ1-6 for the parts outside the CDR3, the full variable domain is AAGVIQSPRHLIKEKRETATLKCYPIPRHDTVYWYQQGPGQDPQFLISFYEKMQSDKGSIPDRFSAQQFSDYHSELNMSSLELGDSALYFCASSLEGAHAGSPLHFGNGTRLTVT.

The rearrangement uses TRBV3-1 and TRBJ1-6, with D perhaps TRBD1 (5 bases). Germline CDR1 LGHDT, CDR2 YNNKEL (reference sequence). The CDR3 is 15 amino acids. Trimming took off 1 base at V and 10 bases at J, with 14 bases between the two ends. The CDR3 nucleotides read TGTGCCAGCAGCCAAGCCGGGGGTTTGGGCTCACCCCTCCACTTT. Translation gives CASSQAGGLGSPLHF.

This clonotype turned up a few times. This chain connects TRBV5-1 to TRBJ2-1, with D possibly matching TRBD1 (6 bases). This CDR3 comprises 16 residues. CDR1 is SGHRS and CDR2 is YFSETQ in the germline V gene. V lost 4 bases to trimming and J lost 5 bases, with 19 bases between them. CDR3 bases: TGCGCCAGCAGCCCCTCGTCCGGAACAGGGCACAATGAGCAGTTCTTC. Protein product: CASSPSSGTGHNEQFF.

The chain couples TRBV25-1 to TRBJ1-5, with no clear D. V was cut by 2 bases and J by 9 bases, with 11 bases left in between. The CDR3 has 13 residues. Germline CDR1 reads MGHDK; CDR2 reads SYGVNS. The CDR3 bases are TGTGCCAGCAGTGAAGGTTGGGTGGGGCCCCAGCATTTT. Translating it yields CASSEGWVGPQHF.

The sample holds a few counts of this clonotype. This chain uses TRBV5-1 with TRBJ2-3; TRBD2 agrees at 13 bases. The CDR3 length is 17 residues. Germline V CDR1 and CDR2: SGHRS, YFSETQ. Trimming at V came to 4 bases and at J to 2 bases, leaving 7 bases not matched to a gene. In DNA, the CDR3 is TGCGCCAGCAGCCCCCTCACTAGCGGGAGGGCCACAGATACGCAGTATTTT. Its translation: CASSPLTSGRATDTQYF.

This clonotype was seen only once. The chain links TRBV6-1 to TRBJ2-5; 8 nucleotides align to TRBD1. The junction had 3 bases not matched to a gene; V was cut back by 7 bases and J by 2 bases. The CDR3 extends over 13 amino acids. Germline V gene sequence: CDR1 MNHNS, CDR2 SASEGT. Here the CDR3 reads CASTNRGQETQYF. CDR3 bases: TGTGCCAGCACTAACAGGGGGCAAGAGACCCAGTACTTC.

V is TRBV11-2 and J is TRBJ2-3; D remains ambiguous. The V gene's germline CDR1 is SGHAT and CDR2 FQNNGV. V was clipped by 8 bases and J by 4 bases, with 16 bases between them. The CDR3 is 14 amino acids. In nucleotides, the CDR3 is TGTGCCAGCTGTAGTGCTAGGCGCCCAGATACGCAGTATTTT. Translation: CASCSARRPDTQYF. Based on the CDR3 plus reference TRBV11-2 and TRBJ2-3, the full variable domain is EAGVAQSPRYKIIEKRQSVAFWCNPISGHATLYWYQQILGQGPKLLIQFQNNGVVDDSQLPKDRFSAERLKGVDSTLKIQPAKLEDSAVYLCASCSARRPDTQYFGPGTRLTVL.

Comment on this clonotype: Just one base apart from a much larger clone, this may be a read error. The chain carries TRBV12-3 or TRBV12-4 and TRBJ2-3; no clear D. Trimming took 5 bases from V and 2 from J, leaving 5 bases between them. The CDR3 contains 12 residues. DNA for the CDR3: TGTGCCAGCAGTATATTCACAGATACGCAGTATTTT. Translated: CASSIFTDTQYF.

The V call is TRBV6-1, the J call TRBJ1-2; 9 nucleotides line up with TRBD1. The CDR3 loop spans 15 amino acids. Germline CDR1 and CDR2: MNHNS and SASEGT. Trimming removed 6 bases from V and 3 bases from J; junction bases left unmatched: 8. The CDR3 spells CASSDGTGLYYGYTF. CDR3 in DNA: TGTGCCAGCAGCGACGGGACAGGGCTCTACTATGGCTACACCTTC.

The chain recombines TRBV24-1 with TRBJ1-5; a possible D gene is TRBD1 (5 bases). The length of the CDR3 is 16 residues. Germline CDR1 and CDR2: KGHDR and SFDVKD. Trimming removed 9 bases from V and 2 bases from J, with 19 bases in between. The CDR3 bases are TGTGCCACCCAGGGTCTGGGGGAGGGTGGCAATCAGCCCCAGCATTTT. The encoded protein is CATQGLGEGGNQPQHF.

V and J are TRBV6-2 or TRBV6-3 and TRBJ2-7; 8 bases map to TRBD1. The CDR3 is 14 amino acids. Germline V lookup: CDR1 MNHEY, CDR2 SVGEGT. V gave up 6 bases and J gave up 3 bases; unmatched junction bases: 7. In DNA, the CDR3 is TGTGCCAGCAGCATCGACAGGGGTAACTACGAGCAGTACTTC. As protein: CASSIDRGNYEQYF.

The chain uses TRBV20-1 and TRBJ2-7, with TRBD2 matching 11 bases. The trim removed 5 bases at V and 0 bases at J, leaving 12 bases unmatched. This CDR3 spans 17 amino acids. Germline V gene data show CDR1 as DFQATT and CDR2 as SNEGSKA (reference sequence). DNA of the CDR3: TGCAGTGCTTTACCCCTTAGCGGGGGGGCCCGCTCCTACGAGCAGTACTTC. It specifies CSALPLSGGARSYEQYF.

This clonotype was seen a few times. This chain uses TRBV10-3 with TRBJ2-1; D perhaps matches TRBD2 (6 bases). The V and J ends lost 7 bases and 5 bases respectively, with 12 bases between them. The CDR3 length is 13 residues. Germline V gene data show CDR1 as ENHRY and CDR2 as SYGVKD. In DNA form, the CDR3 reads TGTGCCATCATAGCGGACGGAAACAATGAGCAGTTCTTC. Its translation is CAIIADGNNEQFF.

This chain uses TRBV6-5 with TRBJ2-7; D not certain. The V end was cut by 4 bases, the J end by 1 base, with 17 bases between. The germline V gene encodes CDR1 MNHEY and CDR2 SVGAGI. CDR3 length: 16 residues. CDR3 residues: CASSSTWPGESYEQYF. CDR3 sequence (DNA): TGTGCCAGCAGTTCCACCTGGCCAGGAGAGTCCTACGAGCAGTACTTC.

This clonotype was detected only a few times. The J gene is TRBJ2-7, the V gene TRBV20-1; the D call may be TRBD1 or TRBD2 (5 bases each). V lost 4 bases, J lost 0 bases, and 13 bases lay in between. Germline CDR1 is DFQATT and CDR2 is SNEGSKA (reference sequence). The CDR3 sequence is 14 residues long. As DNA, the CDR3 is TGCAGTGCTACCGGGACCCAAGGCTCCTACGAGCAGTACTTC. Protein: CSATGTQGSYEQYF.

The V gene is TRBV3-1, the J gene TRBJ2-1; the match to TRBD2 covers 11 bases. The CDR3 extends over 14 amino acids. With 5 bases clipped from V and 6 bases from J, the junction kept 3 bases outside the gene matches. Germline V CDR1 and CDR2: LGHDT, YNNKEL (reference sequence). This CDR3 reads CASSRLAGLNEQFF. In DNA, the CDR3 is TGTGCCAGCAGCAGACTAGCGGGACTCAATGAGCAGTTCTTC.

The CDR3 sequence is CASSSPSGSNEQYF. For the CDR3, the DNA is TGTGCCAGCAGCTCGCCTAGCGGGAGTAACGAGCAGTACTTC. The V and J genes are TRBV7-2 and TRBJ2-7, with 10 bases aligning to TRBD2. V shed 4 bases and J 5 bases; nucleotides not matched to a gene: 5. This CDR3 comprises 14 residues. Germline CDR1 and CDR2: SGHTA and FQGNSA. Complete variable domain (other parts from reference TRBV7-2 and TRBJ2-7): GAGVSQSPSNKVTEKGKDVELRCDPISGHTALYWYRQSLGQGLEFLIYFQGNSAPDKSGLPSDRFSAERTGGSVSTLTIQRTQQEDSAVYLCASSSPSGSNEQYFGPGTRLTVT.

V and J are TRBV5-1 and TRBJ2-5; 8 bases agree with TRBD1. From germline, CDR1 is SGHRS and CDR2 YFSETQ. The V and J ends lost 0 bases and 3 bases, in that order; junction bases with no gene match: 4. The CDR3 consists of 15 residues. CDR3 DNA sequence: TGCGCCAGCAGCTTGGGGGACAGGCAAGAAGAGACCCAGTACTTC. Protein: CASSLGDRQEETQYF.

This chain links TRBV5-1 with TRBJ2-1, with 8 bases identical to TRBD2. The CDR3 consists of 16 residues. Germline trimming cut 1 base from V and 6 bases from J; bases unmatched to any gene: 9. Germline CDR1 SGHRS, CDR2 YFSETQ. CDR3 DNA: TGCGCCAGCAGCTTGTGGGGGCTAGCGGGTCCCAATGAGCAGTTCTTC. It specifies CASSLWGLAGPNEQFF.

The CDR3: CATLPGTSLSDQYF. DNA of the CDR3: TGTGCCACTCTACCCGGGACTAGCTTGTCGGACCAGTACTTC. V gene TRBV6-4 combines with J gene TRBJ2-7, with 9 bases that match TRBD2. The V gene's germline CDR1 is MRHNA and CDR2 SNTAGT. The CDR3 totals 14 residues. Trimming took 10 bases from V and 10 from J; bases not matched to a gene: 17.

This chain connects TRBV12-3 or TRBV12-4 to TRBJ1-1, with D uncertain. The CDR3 runs to 16 residues. Trimming pared 4 bases from V and 11 bases from J, leaving 26 bases between. CDR3 region: CASSSLGRGQSLVAFF. As DNA, the CDR3 is TGTGCCAGCAGTTCCTTGGGCCGAGGGCAATCCCTCGTGGCTTTCTTT.

With respect to this clonotype: An end of the junction differs from the germline gene, which may be a read error. The chain is built from TRBV29-1 and TRBJ1-3; TRBD1 matches 8 bases. The CDR3 loop spans 14 amino acids. Germline V CDR1 and CDR2: SQVTM, ANQGSEA. The CDR3 DNA reads as TGCAGCGTGGGGACAGGCAACTCTGAAAACACCATATATTTT. This translates into CSVGTGNSENTIYF. Variable domain in full (rest from reference TRBV29-1 and TRBJ1-3): SAVISQKPSRDICQRGTSLTIQCQVDSQVTMMFWYRQQPGQSLTLIATANQGSEATYESGFVIDKFPISRPNLTFSTLTVSNMSPEDSSIYLCSVGTGNSENTIYFGEGSWLTVV.

Written as DNA, the CDR3 is TGCAGCGTTGACGGGCCCATAGCGGGAGGGCCGAGGGAGACCCAGTACTTC. As protein: CSVDGPIAGGPRETQYF. The rearrangement uses TRBV29-1 and TRBJ2-5; 11 nucleotides align to TRBD2. V lost 3 bases and J lost 5; bases outside the gene matches: 14. Germline-derived CDR1 and CDR2 are SQVTM and ANQGSEA. The CDR3 is 17 amino acids.

The table lists this clonotype with a few counts. J is TRBJ1-6 and V is TRBV11-3; D remains unclear. CDR1 SGHNT and CDR2 YENEEA come from the germline V gene. The length of the CDR3 is 14 residues. The V end lost 1 base, the J end lost 9 bases, and 10 bases lay between the germline ends. CDR3 sequence: CASSLVGSSSPLHF. The CDR3 region has the DNA TGTGCCAGCAGCTTAGTGGGGTCTAGTTCACCCCTCCACTTT.

The chain combines TRBV12-3 or TRBV12-4 with TRBJ2-7; D not resolved. The CDR3 contains 15 residues. Trimming stripped 1 base from V and 3 bases from J, with 13 bases between. Written as DNA, the CDR3 is TGTGCCAGCAGTTTAGTCGGCAGCTCCTACTACGAGCAGTACTTC. Residues: CASSLVGSSYYEQYF.